This record covers a single T cell receptor beta chain. The record originates from a study of blood T cell repertoires in COVID-19. Whole-study context: COVID-19 samples from acute and convalescent phases originated in the United States, Italy and Spain.

The data were produced by immunoSEQ multiplex PCR, yet TCRdb's version contains in-frame clones alone and is incomplete. Of about 270,000 clones listed, approximately 89% are singletons. Participants, about 18 to 100 years old, spanned more than 20 US areas. Participant-given clinical history determined each cohort assignment. The receptor was derived from a man between 40 and 49 years old who had been exposed to COVID-19. Sequenced: PBMCs or T cells enriched from blood (not recorded which).

The CDR3 here is CASSKLNQGSGANVLTF. CDR3 DNA sequence: TGTGCCAGCAGTAAACTGAACCAGGGGTCCGGGGCCAACGTCCTGACTTTC. The V gene is TRBV6-2 or TRBV6-3, the J gene TRBJ2-6; D is possibly TRBD1 (6 bases). Trimming left V 5 bases short and J 4 bases short, with 18 bases between. CDR3 size: 17 residues. Looked up from germline, CDR1 is MNHEY and CDR2 is SVGEGT.